This T cell receptor (beta chain) was obtained from a study of blood T cell repertoires in COVID-19. Study details: The study drew acute and convalescent COVID-19 samples from the United States, Italy and Spain.

Sequencing used immunoSEQ multiplex PCR; TCRdb keeps in-frame clones, though not all of them. The data contain more than 200,000 clones, around 88% of them singletons. CDR3 size: 15 residues. Looked up from germline, CDR1 is SGHTA and CDR2 is FQGNSA. V lost 5 bases to trimming and J lost 4 bases; unmatched junction nucleotides: 9. Sequenced sample: peripheral blood. This sequence was found in a woman aged 25 to 45 with COVID-19, enrolled during active disease. The rearrangement links TRBV7-2 to TRBJ2-7, with 9 bases fitting TRBD2. CDR3 region: CASSIQAGGLYEQYF. CDR3 in DNA: TGTGCCAGCAGCATACAAGCGGGGGGTTTATACGAGCAGTACTTC. The full variable domain, rest sourced from reference TRBV7-2 and TRBJ2-7, is GAGVSQSPSNKVTEKGKDVELRCDPISGHTALYWYRQSLGQGLEFLIYFQGNSAPDKSGLPSDRFSAERTGGSVSTLTIQRTQQEDSAVYLCASSIQAGGLYEQYFGPGTRLTVT.